The 5 T cell receptor beta chains presented below share a single source sample, sequenced in a study of vaccination effects on CD4 cells after COVID-19. Prior to sequencing, the ViraFEST assay stimulated PBMC with viral peptide pools, which expanded the antigen-specific CD4+ T cells. It was after more than nine days of culture that CD4+ T cells were isolated. Each participant was given two doses of one vaccine (BNT162b2 or mRNA-1273). These receptors have no known antigen. Profiled with immunoSEQ multiplex PCR; TCRdb holds only in-frame clones, not every one. The data show roughly 56,000 clones, with roughly 73% seen just once and about 1.2% held by the top ten. The sample in question was CD4+ T cells from PBMCs cultured with HCoV-229E spike peptides, obtained after COVID-19 vaccination. The receptors shown here come from a human donor who received a COVID-19 vaccine.

J is TRBJ2-5 and V is TRBV18, with D unresolved. The V end was cut by 1 base, the J end by 4 bases, with 10 bases between. This CDR3 region has 14 residues. Germline V gene sequence: CDR1 KGHSH, CDR2 LQKENI. In DNA form, the CDR3 reads TGTGCCAGCTCACCACAGAAAAAGGGAGAGACCCAGTACTTC. Its translation: CASSPQKKGETQYF.

The chain uses TRBV5-5 and TRBJ1-2; the match to TRBD1 covers 8 bases. V trimming: 0 bases; J trimming: 6 bases; junction bases outside the gene matches: 7. The CDR3 covers 15 residues. Germline CDR1 and CDR2: SGHKS and YYEKEE (reference sequence). This CDR3 is CASSLVRGQGDGYTF. CDR3 coding DNA: TGTGCCAGCAGCTTGGTGAGAGGACAGGGAGATGGCTACACCTTC.

This chain uses TRBV7-8 with TRBJ2-2; TRBD1 matches 7 bases. Germline CDR1 and CDR2: SGHVS and FQNEAQ. V gave up 5 bases and J gave up 6 bases; unmatched junction bases: 6. The CDR3 spans 14 residues. The CDR3 loop reads CASSAQGDSGELFF. CDR3 DNA sequence: TGTGCCAGCAGCGCCCAGGGGGATTCCGGGGAGCTGTTTTTT.

The J gene is TRBJ2-7, the V gene TRBV5-5; D may be TRBD1 or TRBD2 (5 bases each). CDR1 and CDR2 from the germline V gene are SGHKS and YYEKEE (reference sequence). This CDR3 contains 14 residues. V was pared by 0 bases and J by 6 bases, with 13 bases between. As DNA, the CDR3 is TGTGCCAGCAGCTTGGGTCCCGTGGGGACCGAGCAGTACGTC. As protein: CASSLGPVGTEQYV.

The chain employs TRBV2 and TRBJ2-3; perhaps TRBD1 as D (5 bases). V lost 4 bases and J 0 bases, leaving 20 bases between the germline ends. CDR3 length: 18 residues. The germline V gene has CDR1 SNHLY and CDR2 FYNNEI. CDR3 bases: TGTGCCAGCAGTGGGCAGGTCCAGGTTAGGGGCAGCACAGATACGCAGTATTTT. Residues: CASSGQVQVRGSTDTQYF.